This T cell receptor beta chain comes out of a study of TIL therapy for anti-PD-1-resistant metastatic lung cancer. Study at large: Median patient age was 54, ranging roughly 35-85 years. Most patients had lung adenocarcinoma; several tumors were EGFR-mutant, two ALK-rearranged; half smoked currently or formerly.

This sample's time point: pre-treatment sample, taken before nivolumab and TIL therapy. The libraries were made with immunoSEQ v3. Libraries were prepared by immunoSEQ multiplex PCR; TCRdb keeps only in-frame clonotypes and omits some of them. The table has about 17,000 clones, over 75% seen once. After removal of 4 bases from V and 0 bases from J, the junction contained 6 bases not matched to a gene. The CDR3 is made up of 15 amino acids. Per germline, CDR1 SGDLS and CDR2 YYNGEE. This clonotype originated in a person between 25 and 80 years old with non-small cell lung cancer. The chain has TRBV9 and TRBJ2-7, with 8 positions matching TRBD1. Sequencing used blood, obtained at baseline. The CDR3 DNA follows: TGTGCCAGCAGCCCTTCGGGACAGGCCTCCTACGAGCAGTACTTC. It yields the protein CASSPSGQASYEQYF.